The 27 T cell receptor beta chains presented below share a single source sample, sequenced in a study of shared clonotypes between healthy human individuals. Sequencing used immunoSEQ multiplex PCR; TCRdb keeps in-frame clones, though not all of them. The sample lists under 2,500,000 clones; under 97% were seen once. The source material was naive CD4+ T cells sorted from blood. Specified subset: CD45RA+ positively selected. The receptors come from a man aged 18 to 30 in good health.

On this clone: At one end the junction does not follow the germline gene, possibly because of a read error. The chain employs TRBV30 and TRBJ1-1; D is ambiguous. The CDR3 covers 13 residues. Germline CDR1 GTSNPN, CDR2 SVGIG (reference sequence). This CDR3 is CAWSVEFTTAAFF. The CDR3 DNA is TGTGCCTGGAGTGTAGAATTCACGACTGCAGCTTTCTTT.

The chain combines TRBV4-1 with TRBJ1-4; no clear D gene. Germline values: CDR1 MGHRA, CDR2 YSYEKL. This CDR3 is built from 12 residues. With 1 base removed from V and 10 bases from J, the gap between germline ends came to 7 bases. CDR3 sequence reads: CASSQGLGKLFF. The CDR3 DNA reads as TGCGCCAGCAGCCAAGGCCTGGGAAAACTGTTTTTT.

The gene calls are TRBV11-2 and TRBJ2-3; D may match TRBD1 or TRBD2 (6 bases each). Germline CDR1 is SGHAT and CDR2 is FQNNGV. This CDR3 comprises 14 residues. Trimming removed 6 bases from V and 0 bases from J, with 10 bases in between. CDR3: CASSSGASTDTQYF. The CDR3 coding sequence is TGTGCCAGCAGTTCGGGGGCGAGCACAGATACGCAGTATTTT. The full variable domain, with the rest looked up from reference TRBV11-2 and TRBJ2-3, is EAGVAQSPRYKIIEKRQSVAFWCNPISGHATLYWYQQILGQGPKLLIQFQNNGVVDDSQLPKDRFSAERLKGVDSTLKIQPAKLEDSAVYLCASSSGASTDTQYFGPGTRLTVL.

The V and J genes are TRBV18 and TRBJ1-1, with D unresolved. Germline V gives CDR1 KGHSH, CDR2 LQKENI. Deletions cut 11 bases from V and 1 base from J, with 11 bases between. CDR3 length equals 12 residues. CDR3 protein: CASVLRNTEAFF. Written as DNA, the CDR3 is TGTGCCTCCGTTCTGAGGAACACTGAAGCTTTCTTT.

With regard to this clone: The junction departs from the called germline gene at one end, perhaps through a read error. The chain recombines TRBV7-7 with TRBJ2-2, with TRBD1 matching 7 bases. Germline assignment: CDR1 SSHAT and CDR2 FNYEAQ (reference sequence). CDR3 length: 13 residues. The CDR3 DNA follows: TGTGCTAGCAGAGGGACAGCCATCGGGGAGCTGTTTTTT. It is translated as CASRGTAIGELFF.

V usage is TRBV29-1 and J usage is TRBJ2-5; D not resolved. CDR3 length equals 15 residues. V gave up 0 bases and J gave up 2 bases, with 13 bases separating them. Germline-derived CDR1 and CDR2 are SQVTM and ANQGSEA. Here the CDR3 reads CSVEDPKQSQETQYF. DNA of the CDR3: TGCAGCGTTGAAGATCCGAAGCAGTCTCAAGAGACCCAGTACTTC.

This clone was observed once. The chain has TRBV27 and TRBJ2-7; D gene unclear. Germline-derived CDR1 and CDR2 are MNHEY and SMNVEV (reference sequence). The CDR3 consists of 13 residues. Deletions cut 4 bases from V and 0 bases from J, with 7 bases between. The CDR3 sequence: CASSSRYSYEQYF. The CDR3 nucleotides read TGTGCCAGCAGTTCTAGATACTCCTACGAGCAGTACTTC.

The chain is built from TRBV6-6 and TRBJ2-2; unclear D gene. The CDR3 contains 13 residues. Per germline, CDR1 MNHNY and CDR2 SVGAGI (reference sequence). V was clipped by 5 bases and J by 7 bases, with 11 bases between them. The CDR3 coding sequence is TGTGCCAGCAGTCCCGGTCTTGGCGGGGAGCTGTTTTTT. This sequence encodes CASSPGLGGELFF.

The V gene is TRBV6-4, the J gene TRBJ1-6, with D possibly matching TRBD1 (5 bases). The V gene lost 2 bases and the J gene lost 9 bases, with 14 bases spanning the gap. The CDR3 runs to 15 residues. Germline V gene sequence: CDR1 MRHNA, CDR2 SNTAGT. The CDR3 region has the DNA TGTGCCAGCAGTGACGGAACAGGCGTCGGTTCACCCCTCCACTTT. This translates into CASSDGTGVGSPLHF.

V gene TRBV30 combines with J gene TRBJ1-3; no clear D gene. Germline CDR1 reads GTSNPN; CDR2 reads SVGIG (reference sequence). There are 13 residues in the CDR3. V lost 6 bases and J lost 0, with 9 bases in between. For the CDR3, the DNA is TGTGCCTGTGGTCCCAGCTCTGGAAACACCATATATTTT. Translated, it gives CACGPSSGNTIYF.

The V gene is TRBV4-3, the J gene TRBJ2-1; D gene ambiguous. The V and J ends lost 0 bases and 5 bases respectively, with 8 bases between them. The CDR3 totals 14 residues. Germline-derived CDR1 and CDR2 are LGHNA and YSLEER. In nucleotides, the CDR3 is TGCGCCAGCAGCCAAGATAGCATGGACAATGAGCAGTTCTTC. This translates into CASSQDSMDNEQFF.

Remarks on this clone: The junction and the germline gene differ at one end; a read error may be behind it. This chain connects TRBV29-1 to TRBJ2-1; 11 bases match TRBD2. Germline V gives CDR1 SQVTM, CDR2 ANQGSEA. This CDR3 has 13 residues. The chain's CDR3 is CSVTGTSGSNLLF. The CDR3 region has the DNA TGCAGCGTAACCGGGACTAGCGGTTCTAACTTGCTCTTC.

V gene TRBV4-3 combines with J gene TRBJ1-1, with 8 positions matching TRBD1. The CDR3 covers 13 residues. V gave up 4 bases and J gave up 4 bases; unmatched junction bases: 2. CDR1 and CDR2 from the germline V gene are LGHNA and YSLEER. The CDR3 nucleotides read TGCGCCAGCAGCCTAGGACAGGGCACTGAAGCTTTCTTT. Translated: CASSLGQGTEAFF.

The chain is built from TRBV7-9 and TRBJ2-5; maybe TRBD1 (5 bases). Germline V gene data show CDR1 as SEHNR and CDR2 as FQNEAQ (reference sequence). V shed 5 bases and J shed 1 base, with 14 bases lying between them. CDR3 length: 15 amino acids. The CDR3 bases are TGTGCCAGCAGCCTTCACAGCCAGGGCCAAGAGACCCAGTACTTC. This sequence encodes CASSLHSQGQETQYF. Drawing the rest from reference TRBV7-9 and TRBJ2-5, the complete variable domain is DTGVSQNPRHKITKRGQNVTFRCDPISEHNRLYWYRQTLGQGPEFLTYFQNEAQLEKSRLLSDRFSAERPKGSFSTLEIQRTEQGDSAMYLCASSLHSQGQETQYFGPGTRLLVL.

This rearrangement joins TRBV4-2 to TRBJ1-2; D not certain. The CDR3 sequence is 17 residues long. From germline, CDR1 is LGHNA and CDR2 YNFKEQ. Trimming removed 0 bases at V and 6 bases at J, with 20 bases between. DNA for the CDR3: TGTGCCAGCAGCCAAGATTTAACGAAAAGTGGGGATGATGGCTACACCTTC. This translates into CASSQDLTKSGDDGYTF.

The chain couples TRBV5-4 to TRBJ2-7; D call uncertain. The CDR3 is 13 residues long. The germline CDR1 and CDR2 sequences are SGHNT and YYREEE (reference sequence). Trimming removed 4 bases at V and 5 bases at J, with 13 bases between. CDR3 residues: CASSPRDEHEQYF. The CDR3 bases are TGTGCCAGCAGCCCAAGGGATGAGCACGAGCAGTACTTC.

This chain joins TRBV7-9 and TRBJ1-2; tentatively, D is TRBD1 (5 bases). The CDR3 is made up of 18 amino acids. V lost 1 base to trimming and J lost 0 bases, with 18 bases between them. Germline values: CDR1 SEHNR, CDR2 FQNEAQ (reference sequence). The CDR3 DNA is TGTGCCAGCAGCTTAGGGGGGGTCACCAGGCGGGCTAACTATGGCTACACCTTC. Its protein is CASSLGGVTRRANYGYTF.

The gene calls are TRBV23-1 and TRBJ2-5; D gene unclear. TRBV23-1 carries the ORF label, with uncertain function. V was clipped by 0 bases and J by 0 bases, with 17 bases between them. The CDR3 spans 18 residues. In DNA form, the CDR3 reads TGCGCCAGCAGTCAATCAGCCAGGCTAAACGAGTACCAAGAGACCCAGTACTTC. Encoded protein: CASSQSARLNEYQETQYF.

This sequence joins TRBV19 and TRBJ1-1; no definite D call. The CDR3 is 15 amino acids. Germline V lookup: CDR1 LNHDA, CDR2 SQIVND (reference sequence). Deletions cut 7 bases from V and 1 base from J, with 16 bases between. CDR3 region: CASIPPGRPNTEAFF. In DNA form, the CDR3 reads TGTGCCAGTATTCCCCCGGGGAGGCCGAACACTGAAGCTTTCTTT.

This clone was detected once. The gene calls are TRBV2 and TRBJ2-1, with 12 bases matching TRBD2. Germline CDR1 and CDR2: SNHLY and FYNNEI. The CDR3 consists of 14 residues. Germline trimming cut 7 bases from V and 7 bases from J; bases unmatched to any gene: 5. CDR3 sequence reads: CASILAGGPNEQFF. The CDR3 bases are TGTGCCAGCATTCTAGCGGGAGGGCCGAATGAGCAGTTCTTC.

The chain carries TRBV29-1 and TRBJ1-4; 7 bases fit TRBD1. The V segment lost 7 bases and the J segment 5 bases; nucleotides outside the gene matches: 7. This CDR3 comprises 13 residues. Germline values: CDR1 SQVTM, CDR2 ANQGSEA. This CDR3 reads CSGWTGRNEKLFF. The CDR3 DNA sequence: TGCAGCGGTTGGACAGGCCGGAATGAAAAACTGTTTTTT.

The DNA of the CDR3 is TGTGCCAGCAGTTACTCTTTAGGGGCCTACGAGCAGTACTTC. The encoded protein is CASSYSLGAYEQYF. The V call is TRBV6-5, the J call TRBJ2-7; possible D gene TRBD1, 5 bases. Germline V gene sequence: CDR1 MNHEY, CDR2 SVGAGI. V was trimmed by 0 bases and J by 2 bases, leaving 8 bases between them. CDR3 size: 14 residues.

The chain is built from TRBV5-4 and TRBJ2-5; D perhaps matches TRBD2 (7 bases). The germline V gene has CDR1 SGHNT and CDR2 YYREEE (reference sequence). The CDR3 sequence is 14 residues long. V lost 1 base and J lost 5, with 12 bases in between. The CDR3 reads CASSLIGGPETQYF. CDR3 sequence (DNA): TGTGCCAGCAGCTTGATCGGGGGGCCTGAGACCCAGTACTTC.

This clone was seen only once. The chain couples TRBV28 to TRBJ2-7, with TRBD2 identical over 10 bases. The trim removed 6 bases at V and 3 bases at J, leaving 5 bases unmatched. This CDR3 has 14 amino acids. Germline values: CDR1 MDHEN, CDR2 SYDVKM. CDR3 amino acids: CASRASGGHYEQYF. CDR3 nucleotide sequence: TGTGCCAGCAGGGCTAGCGGGGGACACTACGAGCAGTACTTC.

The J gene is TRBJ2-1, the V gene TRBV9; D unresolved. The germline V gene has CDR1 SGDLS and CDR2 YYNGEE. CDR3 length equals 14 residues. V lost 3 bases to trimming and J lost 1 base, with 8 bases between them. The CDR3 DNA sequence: TGTGCCAGCAGCGCTGGCACTTCCTACAATGAGCAGTTCTTC. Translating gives CASSAGTSYNEQFF.

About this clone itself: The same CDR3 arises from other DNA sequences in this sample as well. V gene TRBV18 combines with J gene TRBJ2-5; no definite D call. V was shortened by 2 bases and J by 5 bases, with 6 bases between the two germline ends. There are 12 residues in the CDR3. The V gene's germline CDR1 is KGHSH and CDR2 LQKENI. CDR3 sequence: CASSPSGETQYF. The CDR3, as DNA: TGTGCCAGCTCACCATCCGGGGAGACCCAGTACTTC.

The DNA for the CDR3 is TGTGCCAGCAGCTTGTACTATGGCTACACCTTC. Protein: CASSLYYGYTF. The V gene is TRBV7-9, the J gene TRBJ1-2, with D unresolved. Trimming stripped 3 bases from V and 3 bases from J, with 2 bases between. The CDR3 is 11 amino acids. Germline CDR1 is SEHNR and CDR2 is FQNEAQ (reference sequence).